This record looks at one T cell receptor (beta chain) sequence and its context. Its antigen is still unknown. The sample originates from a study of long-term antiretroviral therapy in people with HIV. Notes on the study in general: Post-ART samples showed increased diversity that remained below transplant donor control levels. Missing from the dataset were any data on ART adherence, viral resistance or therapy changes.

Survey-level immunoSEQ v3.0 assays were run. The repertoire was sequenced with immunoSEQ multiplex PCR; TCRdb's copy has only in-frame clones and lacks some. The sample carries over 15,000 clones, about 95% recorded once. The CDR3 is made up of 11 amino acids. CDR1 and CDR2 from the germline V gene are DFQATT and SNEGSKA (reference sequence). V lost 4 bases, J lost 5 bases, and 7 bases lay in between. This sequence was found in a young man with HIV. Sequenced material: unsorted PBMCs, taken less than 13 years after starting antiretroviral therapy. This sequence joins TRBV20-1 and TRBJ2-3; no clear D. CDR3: CSATRQDTQYF. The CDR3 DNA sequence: TGCAGTGCTACTAGACAAGATACGCAGTATTTT.